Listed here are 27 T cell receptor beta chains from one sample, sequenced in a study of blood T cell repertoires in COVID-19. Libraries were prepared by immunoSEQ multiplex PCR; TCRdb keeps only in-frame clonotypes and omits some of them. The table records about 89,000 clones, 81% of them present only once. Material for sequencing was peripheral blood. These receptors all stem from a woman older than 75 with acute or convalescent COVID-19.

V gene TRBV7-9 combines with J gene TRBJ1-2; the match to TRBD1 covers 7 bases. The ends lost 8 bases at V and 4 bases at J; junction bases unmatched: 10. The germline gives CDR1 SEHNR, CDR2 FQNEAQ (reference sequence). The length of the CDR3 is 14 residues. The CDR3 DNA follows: TGTGCCAGCGGAAGAGGGGGCGCTTCCTATGGCTACACCTTC. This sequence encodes CASGRGGASYGYTF.

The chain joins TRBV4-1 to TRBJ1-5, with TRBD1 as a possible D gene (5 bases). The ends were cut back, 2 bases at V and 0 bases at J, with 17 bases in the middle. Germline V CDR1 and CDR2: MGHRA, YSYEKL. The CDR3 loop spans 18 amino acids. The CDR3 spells CASSQQTASGYSNQPQHF. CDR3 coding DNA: TGCGCCAGCAGCCAACAGACAGCATCTGGATATAGCAATCAGCCCCAGCATTTT.

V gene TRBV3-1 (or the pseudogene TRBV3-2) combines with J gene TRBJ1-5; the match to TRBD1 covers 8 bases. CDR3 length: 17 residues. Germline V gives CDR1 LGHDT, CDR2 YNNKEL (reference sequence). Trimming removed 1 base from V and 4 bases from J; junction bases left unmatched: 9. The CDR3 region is CASSQAETGAGNQPQHF. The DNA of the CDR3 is TGTGCCAGCAGCCAAGCGGAGACAGGGGCTGGGAATCAGCCCCAGCATTTT.

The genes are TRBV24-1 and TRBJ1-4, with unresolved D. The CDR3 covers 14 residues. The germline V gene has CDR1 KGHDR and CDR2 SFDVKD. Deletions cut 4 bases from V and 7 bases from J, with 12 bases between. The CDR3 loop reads CATSDGSKGEKLFF. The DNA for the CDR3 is TGTGCCACCAGTGACGGGTCCAAAGGTGAAAAACTGTTTTTT.

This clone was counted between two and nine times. The DNA of the CDR3 is TGTGCCAGTAGCGATATGCGGAAGGGGCTGGGCTATGGCTACACCTTC. Its translation is CASSDMRKGLGYGYTF. J is TRBJ1-2 and V is TRBV19; a weak D match, TRBD1 (5 bases). In germline, CDR1 is LNHDA, CDR2 SQIVND (reference sequence). The germline V and J ends were trimmed by 6 bases and 4 bases, with 21 bases remaining between them. The CDR3 loop spans 16 amino acids.

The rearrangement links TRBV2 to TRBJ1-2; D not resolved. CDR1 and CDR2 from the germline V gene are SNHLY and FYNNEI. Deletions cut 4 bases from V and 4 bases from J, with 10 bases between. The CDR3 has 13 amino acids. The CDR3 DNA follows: TGTGCCAGCAGTGGATCTACCCTCTATGGCTACACCTTC. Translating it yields CASSGSTLYGYTF. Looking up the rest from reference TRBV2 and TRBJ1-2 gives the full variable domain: EPEVTQTPSHQVTQMGQEVILRCVPISNHLYFYWYRQILGQKVEFLVSFYNNEISEKSEIFDDQFSVERPDGSNFTLKIRSTKLEDSAMYFCASSGSTLYGYTFGSGTRLTVV.

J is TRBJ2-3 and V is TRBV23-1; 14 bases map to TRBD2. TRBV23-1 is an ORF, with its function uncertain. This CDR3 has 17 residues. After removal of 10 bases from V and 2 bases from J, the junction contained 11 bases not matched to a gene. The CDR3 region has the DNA TGCGCCATATTGCCGGGACTAGCGGGGGACTCCACAGATACGCAGTATTTT. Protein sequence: CAILPGLAGDSTDTQYF.

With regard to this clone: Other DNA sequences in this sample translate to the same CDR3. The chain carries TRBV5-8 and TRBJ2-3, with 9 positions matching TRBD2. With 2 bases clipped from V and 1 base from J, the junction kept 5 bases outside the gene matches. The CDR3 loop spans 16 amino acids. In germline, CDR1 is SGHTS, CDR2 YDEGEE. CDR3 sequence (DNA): TGTGCCAGCAGCTTACGAGCGGGGGGCCGCACAGATACGCAGTATTTT. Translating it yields CASSLRAGGRTDTQYF.

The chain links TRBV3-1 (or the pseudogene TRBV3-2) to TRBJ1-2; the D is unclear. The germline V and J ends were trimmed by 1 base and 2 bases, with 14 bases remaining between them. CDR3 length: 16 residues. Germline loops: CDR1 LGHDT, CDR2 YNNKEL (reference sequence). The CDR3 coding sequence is TGTGCCAGCAGCCAAGGATCGACTACATCCAACTATGGCTACACCTTC. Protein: CASSQGSTTSNYGYTF.

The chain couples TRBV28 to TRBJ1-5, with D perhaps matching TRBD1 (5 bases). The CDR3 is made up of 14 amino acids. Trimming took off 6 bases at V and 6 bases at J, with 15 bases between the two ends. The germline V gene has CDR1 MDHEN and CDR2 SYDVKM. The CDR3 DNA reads TGTGCCAGCAGCCCGGGGGGGGATAGTCAGCCCCAGCATTTT. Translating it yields CASSPGGDSQPQHF.

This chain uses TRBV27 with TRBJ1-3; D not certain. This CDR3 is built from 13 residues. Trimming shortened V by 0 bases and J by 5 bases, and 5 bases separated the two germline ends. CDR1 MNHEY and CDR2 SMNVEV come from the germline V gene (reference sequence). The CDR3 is CASSLSERNTIYF. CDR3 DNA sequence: TGTGCCAGCAGTTTATCGGAGAGAAACACCATATATTTT.

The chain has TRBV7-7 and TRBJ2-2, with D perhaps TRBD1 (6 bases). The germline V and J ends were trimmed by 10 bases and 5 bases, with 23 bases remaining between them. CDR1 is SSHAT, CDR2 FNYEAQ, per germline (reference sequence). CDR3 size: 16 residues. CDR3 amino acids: CATLRGPGTLTGELFF. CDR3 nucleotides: TGTGCCACCCTAAGGGGACCCGGGACACTTACCGGGGAGCTGTTTTTT.

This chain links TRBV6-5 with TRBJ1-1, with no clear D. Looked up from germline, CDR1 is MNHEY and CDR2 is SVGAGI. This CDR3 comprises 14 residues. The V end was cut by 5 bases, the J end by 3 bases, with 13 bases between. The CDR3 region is CASSLGERYTEAFF. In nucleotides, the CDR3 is TGTGCCAGCAGTCTCGGGGAAAGGTACACTGAAGCTTTCTTT.

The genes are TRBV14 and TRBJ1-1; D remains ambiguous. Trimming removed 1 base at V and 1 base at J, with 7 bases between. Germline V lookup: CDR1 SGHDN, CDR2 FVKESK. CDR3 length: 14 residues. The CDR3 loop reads CASSQVDKNTEAFF. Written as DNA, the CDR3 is TGTGCCAGCAGCCAAGTCGACAAGAACACTGAAGCTTTCTTT.

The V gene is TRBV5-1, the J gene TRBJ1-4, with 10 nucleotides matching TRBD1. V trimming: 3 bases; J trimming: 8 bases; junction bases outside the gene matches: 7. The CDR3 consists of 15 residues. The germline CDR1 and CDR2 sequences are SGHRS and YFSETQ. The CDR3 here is CASSSTGGLREKLFF. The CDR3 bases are TGCGCCAGCAGCTCGACAGGGGGCTTAAGGGAAAAACTGTTTTTT. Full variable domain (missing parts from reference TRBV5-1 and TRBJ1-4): KAGVTQTPRYLIKTRGQQVTLSCSPISGHRSVSWYQQTPGQGLQFLFEYFSETQRNKGNFPGRFSGRQFSNSRSEMNVSTLELGDSALYLCASSSTGGLREKLFFGSGTQLSVL.

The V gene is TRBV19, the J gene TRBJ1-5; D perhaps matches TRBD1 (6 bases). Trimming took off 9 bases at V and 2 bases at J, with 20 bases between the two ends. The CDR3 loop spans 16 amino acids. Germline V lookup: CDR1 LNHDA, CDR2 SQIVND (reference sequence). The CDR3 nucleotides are TGTGCCAGCCAGGGCAACAGGGAGAGGCGCAATCAGCCCCAGCATTTT. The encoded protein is CASQGNRERRNQPQHF.

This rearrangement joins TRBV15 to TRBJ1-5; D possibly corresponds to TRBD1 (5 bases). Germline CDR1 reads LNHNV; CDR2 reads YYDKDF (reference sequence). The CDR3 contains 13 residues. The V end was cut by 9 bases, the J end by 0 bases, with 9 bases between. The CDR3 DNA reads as TGTGCCACAGGGGTCGGTAGCAATCAGCCCCAGCATTTT. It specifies CATGVGSNQPQHF.

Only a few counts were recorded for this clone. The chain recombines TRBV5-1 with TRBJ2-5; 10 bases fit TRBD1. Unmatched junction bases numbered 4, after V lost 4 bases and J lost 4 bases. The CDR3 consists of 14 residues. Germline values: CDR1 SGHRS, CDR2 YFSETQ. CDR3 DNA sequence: TGCGCCAGCAGCGGCGGACAGGGGGGAGAGACCCAGTACTTC. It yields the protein CASSGGQGGETQYF.

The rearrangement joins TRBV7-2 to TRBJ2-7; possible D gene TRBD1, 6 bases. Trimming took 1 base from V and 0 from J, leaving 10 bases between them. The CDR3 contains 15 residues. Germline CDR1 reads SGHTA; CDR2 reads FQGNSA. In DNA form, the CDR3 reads TGTGCCAGCAGCTTAGTAGGGGGAAGCTCCTACGAGCAGTACTTC. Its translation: CASSLVGGSSYEQYF. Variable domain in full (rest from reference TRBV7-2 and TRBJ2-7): GAGVSQSPSNKVTEKGKDVELRCDPISGHTALYWYRQSLGQGLEFLIYFQGNSAPDKSGLPSDRFSAERTGGSVSTLTIQRTQQEDSAVYLCASSLVGGSSYEQYFGPGTRLTVT.

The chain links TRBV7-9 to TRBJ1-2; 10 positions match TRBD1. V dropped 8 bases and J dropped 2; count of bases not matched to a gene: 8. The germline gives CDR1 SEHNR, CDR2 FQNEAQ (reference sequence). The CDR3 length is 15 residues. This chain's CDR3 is CASASPGQGNYGYTF. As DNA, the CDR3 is TGTGCCAGCGCTTCGCCGGGACAGGGGAACTATGGCTACACCTTC.

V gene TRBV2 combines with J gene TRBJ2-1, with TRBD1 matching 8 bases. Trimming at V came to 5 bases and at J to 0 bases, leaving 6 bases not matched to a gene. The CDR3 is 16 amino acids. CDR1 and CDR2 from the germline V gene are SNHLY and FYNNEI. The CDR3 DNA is TGTGCCAGCAGTCAAGACAGGGGAAGCTCCTACAATGAGCAGTTCTTC. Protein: CASSQDRGSSYNEQFF. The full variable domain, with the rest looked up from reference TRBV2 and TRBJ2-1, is EPEVTQTPSHQVTQMGQEVILRCVPISNHLYFYWYRQILGQKVEFLVSFYNNEISEKSEIFDDQFSVERPDGSNFTLKIRSTKLEDSAMYFCASSQDRGSSYNEQFFGPGTRLTVL.

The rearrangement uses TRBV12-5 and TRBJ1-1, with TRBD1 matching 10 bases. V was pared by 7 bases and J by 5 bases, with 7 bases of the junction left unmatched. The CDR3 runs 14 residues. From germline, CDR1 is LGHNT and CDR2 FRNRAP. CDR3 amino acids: CASAHGTGVTEAFF. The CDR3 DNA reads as TGTGCTAGTGCCCACGGGACAGGGGTGACTGAAGCTTTCTTT. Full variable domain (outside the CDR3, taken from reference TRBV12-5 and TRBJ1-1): DARVTQTPRHKVTEMGQEVTMRCQPILGHNTVFWYRQTMMQGLELLAYFRNRAPLDDSGMPKDRFSAEMPDATLATLKIQPSEPRDSAVYFCASAHGTGVTEAFFGQGTRLTVV.

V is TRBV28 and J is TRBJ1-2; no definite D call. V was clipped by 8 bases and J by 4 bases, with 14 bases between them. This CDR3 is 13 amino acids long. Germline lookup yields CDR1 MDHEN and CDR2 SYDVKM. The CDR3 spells CASRPGGSYGYTF. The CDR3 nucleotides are TGTGCCAGCCGCCCGGGAGGAAGCTATGGCTACACCTTC.

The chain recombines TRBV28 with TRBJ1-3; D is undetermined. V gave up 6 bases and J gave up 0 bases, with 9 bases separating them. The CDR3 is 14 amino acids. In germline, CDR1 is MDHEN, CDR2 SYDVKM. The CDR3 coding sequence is TGTGCCAGCAGACCCGGGAGCTCTGGAAACACCATATATTTT. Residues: CASRPGSSGNTIYF.

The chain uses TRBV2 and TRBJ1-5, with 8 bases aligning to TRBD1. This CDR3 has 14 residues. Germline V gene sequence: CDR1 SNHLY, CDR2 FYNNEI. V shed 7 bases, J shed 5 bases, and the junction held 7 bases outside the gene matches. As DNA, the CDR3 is TGTGCCAGCACCGGGACAGGCCCAGATCAGCCCCAGCATTTT. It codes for CASTGTGPDQPQHF.

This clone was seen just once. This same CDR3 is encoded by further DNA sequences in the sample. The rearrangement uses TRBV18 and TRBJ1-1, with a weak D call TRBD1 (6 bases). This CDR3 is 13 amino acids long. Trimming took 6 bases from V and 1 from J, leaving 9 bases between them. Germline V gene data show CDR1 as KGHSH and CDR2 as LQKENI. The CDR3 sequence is CASSQGQNTEAFF. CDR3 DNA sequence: TGTGCCAGCTCTCAGGGACAGAACACTGAAGCTTTCTTT.

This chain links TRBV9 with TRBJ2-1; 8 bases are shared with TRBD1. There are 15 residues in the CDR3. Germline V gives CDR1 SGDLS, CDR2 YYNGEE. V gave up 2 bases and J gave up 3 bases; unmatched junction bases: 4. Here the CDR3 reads CASSVTTGVYNEQFF. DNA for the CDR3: TGTGCCAGCAGCGTCACGACAGGGGTCTACAATGAGCAGTTCTTC.